This T cell receptor (beta chain) emerged from a study of blood T cell repertoires in COVID-19. Study overall: The origin of the acute and convalescent COVID-19 samples was the United States, Italy and Spain. PBMCs, B-cell-depleted T cells, or T cells were the source of the cDNA or gDNA that made up the material.

In the original workflow: Estimated nucleated cell counts came from reference gene primer amplification. Clones were sequenced by immunoSEQ multiplex PCR, and TCRdb holds only the in-frame ones, with some missing. The V and J calls and clone size are taken from that table; D and trimming were inferred from the DNA. The sample lists about 61,000 clones, approximately 89% occurring once. V was clipped by 2 bases and J by 0 bases; unmatched bases: 3. Germline values: CDR1 ENHRY, CDR2 SYGVKD. The CDR3 is 16 residues long. The TCR sequence derives from a man in his 60s with acute or convalescent COVID-19. This chain joins TRBV10-3 and TRBJ2-3; 9 positions match TRBD2. Specimen: peripheral blood. The CDR3 region is CAISEALAGSTDTQYF. In DNA, the CDR3 is TGTGCCATCAGTGAGGCTCTAGCGGGGAGCACAGATACGCAGTATTTT.